The 12 T cell receptor beta chains reported below all come from one sample, sequenced in a study of CD8+ T cells in alopecia areata. TCR sequencing used cDNA made by reverse transcription of extracted RNA. Using immunoSEQ multiplex PCR, the repertoire was profiled, and TCRdb retains in-frame clones only, with some absent. The sample carries approximately 280,000 clones, 58% recorded once. Treatment defined: oral pan-JAK inhibitor, 5-10 mg twice daily. Here the sequenced sample was CD4+ T cells sorted from blood, taken at week 24, from a patient treated with tofacitinib. These receptors were obtained from a human donor with alopecia areata.

The rearrangement joins TRBV29-1 to TRBJ1-4; a weak D match, TRBD1 (5 bases). This CDR3 contains 13 residues. CDR1 is SQVTM, CDR2 ANQGSEA, per germline. Trimming cost V 7 bases and J 6 bases, with 15 bases left between them. The CDR3 reads CSARRGRDEKLFF. CDR3 bases: TGCAGCGCCCGAAGGGGCAGGGATGAAAAACTGTTTTTT.

There are a few counts of this clone. The same CDR3 is also encoded by other DNA sequences in this sample. The chain is built from TRBV27 and TRBJ2-3, with 11 positions matching TRBD2. Per germline, CDR1 MNHEY and CDR2 SMNVEV (reference sequence). CDR3 length: 15 residues. The junction had 1 base not matched to a gene; V was cut back by 2 bases and J by 3 bases. Written as DNA, the CDR3 is TGTGCCAGCAGTTTAAGACTAGCGGGAACAGATACGCAGTATTTT. Its protein is CASSLRLAGTDTQYF.

The chain carries TRBV30 and TRBJ2-5; 7 bases are a match to TRBD1. The CDR3 sequence is 14 residues long. V shed 1 base and J 3 bases; nucleotides not matched to a gene: 5. Germline V gene sequence: CDR1 GTSNPN, CDR2 SVGIG (reference sequence). The CDR3 spells CAWSAGTAKETQYF. The DNA of the CDR3 is TGTGCCTGGAGTGCCGGGACAGCTAAAGAGACCCAGTACTTC. Filled out from reference TRBV30 and TRBJ2-5, the complete variable domain reads SQTIHQWPATLVQPVGSPLSLECTVEGTSNPNLYWYRQAAGRGLQLLFYSVGIGQISSEVPQNLSASRPQDRQFILSSKKLLLSDSGFYLCAWSAGTAKETQYFGPGTRLLVL.

The rearrangement joins TRBV20-1 to TRBJ1-1, with D possibly TRBD1 on 5 matching bases. CDR3 size: 11 residues. V lost 2 bases to trimming and J lost 11 bases, with 12 bases between them. Germline V gives CDR1 DFQATT, CDR2 SNEGSKA (reference sequence). The CDR3 sequence: CSARPGVDAFF. The CDR3 DNA follows: TGCAGTGCTAGACCGGGGGTCGACGCTTTCTTT.

This clone has more than one count but fewer than ten. J is TRBJ2-5 and V is TRBV27; TRBD1 might be the D (6 bases). CDR3 length: 14 residues. Looked up from germline, CDR1 is MNHEY and CDR2 is SMNVEV (reference sequence). V dropped 8 bases and J dropped 2 bases, with 15 bases sitting between them. This CDR3 is CASGVTGQQETQYF. DNA of the CDR3: TGTGCCAGCGGGGTGACAGGTCAGCAAGAGACCCAGTACTTC.

J is TRBJ1-3 and V is TRBV6-5; D gene uncertain. This CDR3 is 14 amino acids long. With 7 bases removed from V and 2 bases from J, the gap between germline ends came to 12 bases. The germline V gene encodes CDR1 MNHEY and CDR2 SVGAGI. Here the CDR3 DNA reads TGTGCCAGCACCTCTTGGGGAGCTGGAAACACCATATATTTT. Translated: CASTSWGAGNTIYF.

The V gene is TRBV7-2, the J gene TRBJ2-5; 14 bases are a match to TRBD2. CDR3 length equals 17 residues. V trimming: 4 bases; J trimming: 4 bases; junction bases outside the gene matches: 8. In germline, CDR1 is SGHTA, CDR2 FQGNSA. In nucleotides, the CDR3 is TGTGCCAGCAGCTGGCCGGGACTAGCGGGGGAACGAGAGACCCAGTACTTC. The encoded protein is CASSWPGLAGERETQYF.

V is TRBV29-1 and J is TRBJ2-3; TRBD2 matches at 10 bases. Germline CDR1 reads SQVTM; CDR2 reads ANQGSEA. V lost 4 bases to trimming and J lost 2 bases; unmatched junction nucleotides: 9. The CDR3 contains 16 residues. CDR3 in amino acids: CSVGRTSGPYTDTQYF. The DNA for the CDR3 is TGCAGCGTTGGTAGGACTAGCGGTCCCTACACAGATACGCAGTATTTT.

The chain has TRBV5-4 and TRBJ2-5; a weak D match, TRBD1 (5 bases). CDR1 SGHNT and CDR2 YYREEE come from the germline V gene (reference sequence). The CDR3 consists of 15 residues. Trimming took 0 bases from V and 2 from J, leaving 11 bases between them. The CDR3 DNA reads as TGTGCCAGCAGCTTGGTGGGCAGGGATCAAGAGACCCAGTACTTC. This translates into CASSLVGRDQETQYF.

This clone was seen a few times. The genes are TRBV18 and TRBJ2-1; TRBD1 matches 9 bases. Trimming cost V 6 bases and J 4 bases; bases outside gene matches: 4. The CDR3 consists of 14 residues. CDR1 is KGHSH, CDR2 LQKENI, per germline. The CDR3 nucleotides read TGTGCCAGCTCGACAGGGGGAGGGTACAATGAGCAGTTCTTC. This gives the protein CASSTGGGYNEQFF.

This clone was counted once. CDR3 sequence: CASSFGYSGTGAEQYF. For the CDR3, the DNA is TGTGCCAGCAGCTTCGGCTACTCCGGGACAGGGGCCGAGCAGTACTTC. The gene calls are TRBV7-8 and TRBJ2-7, with 10 positions matching TRBD1. CDR3 length: 16 residues. In germline, CDR1 is SGHVS, CDR2 FQNEAQ. V was pared by 3 bases and J by 6 bases, with 11 bases of the junction left unmatched.

V is TRBV7-9 and J is TRBJ2-7; TRBD1 matches 7 bases. Germline V gene lookup returns CDR1 SEHNR and CDR2 FQNEAQ (reference sequence). The CDR3 is 14 amino acids. With V trimmed by 5 bases and J by 0 bases, 4 bases remained unmatched. CDR3 loop: CASSPRGSSYEQYF. CDR3 sequence (DNA): TGTGCCAGCAGCCCCAGGGGGAGCTCCTACGAGCAGTACTTC.